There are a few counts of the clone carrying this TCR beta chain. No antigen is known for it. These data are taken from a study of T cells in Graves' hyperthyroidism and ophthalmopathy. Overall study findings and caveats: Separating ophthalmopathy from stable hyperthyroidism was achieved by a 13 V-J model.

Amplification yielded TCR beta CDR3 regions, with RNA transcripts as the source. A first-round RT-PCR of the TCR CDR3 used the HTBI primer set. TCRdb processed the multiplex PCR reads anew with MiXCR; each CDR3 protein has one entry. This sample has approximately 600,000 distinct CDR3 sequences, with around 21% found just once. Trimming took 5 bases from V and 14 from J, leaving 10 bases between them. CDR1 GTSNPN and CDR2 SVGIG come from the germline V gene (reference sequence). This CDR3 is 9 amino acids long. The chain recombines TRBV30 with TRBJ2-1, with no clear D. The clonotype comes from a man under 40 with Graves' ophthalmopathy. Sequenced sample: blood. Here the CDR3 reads CAWRTRKFF. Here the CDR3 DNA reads TGTGCCTGGCGAACGAGAAAGTTCTTC.